These T cell receptor beta chains were read from a single sample in a study of blood T cell repertoires in COVID-19. Profiling relied on immunoSEQ multiplex PCR, and the TCRdb table lists in-frame clones only, not all of them. The sample has around 78,000 clones; 88% are singletons. The sample consisted of peripheral blood. These receptors came from a human donor in a cohort sampled during active COVID-19. CDR3s include the opening cysteine and the closing phenylalanine or tryptophan. The D gene is left open where the match is weak. Size is omitted from some rows. Given values are once, few, many or a class for expanded clones.

D gene: NA; V gene: TRBV10-3; clone size: NA; J gene: TRBJ2-7; CDR3 protein: CAISEGSGLTYEQYF; CDR3 DNA: TGTGCCATCAGTGAGGGTAGCGGCCTAACCTACGAGCAGTACTTC
D gene: TRBD2; V gene: TRBV5-6; clone size: NA; J gene: TRBJ2-7; CDR3 protein: CASSLDTWGAGTEQYF; CDR3 DNA: TGTGCCAGCAGCTTGGACACGTGGGGAGCGGGAACCGAGCAGTACTTC
D gene: TRBD2; V gene: TRBV5-1; clone size: NA; J gene: TRBJ2-5; CDR3 protein: CARPASGREETQYF; CDR3 DNA: TGCGCCAGACCGGCTAGCGGGAGGGAAGAGACCCAGTACTTC
D gene: TRBD1; V gene: TRBV7-2; clone size: NA; J gene: TRBJ1-3; CDR3 protein: CASSLGWTGSGNTIYF; CDR3 DNA: TGTGCCAGCAGCTTAGGTTGGACAGGCTCTGGAAACACCATATATTTT
D gene: TRBD1; V gene: TRBV19; clone size: NA; J gene: TRBJ2-5; CDR3 protein: CASSTRQGAGETQYF; CDR3 DNA: TGTGCCAGTAGTACTCGACAGGGGGCAGGAGAGACCCAGTACTTC
D gene: TRBD1; V gene: TRBV7-8; clone size: NA; J gene: TRBJ1-2; CDR3 protein: CASSADRGYGYTF; CDR3 DNA: TGTGCCAGCAGCGCGGACAGGGGCTATGGCTACACCTTC
D gene: NA; V gene: TRBV19; clone size: NA; J gene: TRBJ2-2; CDR3 protein: CASKQELNTGELFF; CDR3 DNA: TGTGCCAGTAAACAGGAATTGAACACCGGGGAGCTGTTTTTT
D gene: NA; V gene: TRBV5-6; clone size: NA; J gene: TRBJ1-1; CDR3 protein: CASSLGRNTEAFF; CDR3 DNA: TGTGCCAGCAGCTTGGGGAGGAACACTGAAGCTTTCTTT
D gene: TRBD1; V gene: TRBV5-5; clone size: NA; J gene: TRBJ1-2; CDR3 protein: CASRLGQGAGYGYTF; CDR3 DNA: TGTGCCAGCAGACTCGGACAGGGGGCTGGCTATGGCTACACCTTC
D gene: NA; V gene: TRBV11-3; clone size: NA; J gene: TRBJ2-7; CDR3 protein: CASSSGMSEEQYF; CDR3 DNA: TGTGCCAGCAGTTCCGGGATGTCAGAAGAGCAGTACTTC
D gene: NA; V gene: TRBV28; clone size: NA; J gene: TRBJ2-7; CDR3 protein: CASSHQLATYEQYF; CDR3 DNA: TGTGCCAGCAGCCACCAACTAGCCACCTACGAGCAGTACTTC
D gene: NA; V gene: TRBV11-2; clone size: NA; J gene: TRBJ2-7; CDR3 protein: CASREAGPYEQYF; CDR3 DNA: TGTGCCAGCAGGGAGGCGGGACCCTACGAGCAGTACTTC
D gene: TRBD2; V gene: TRBV2; clone size: NA; J gene: TRBJ2-3; CDR3 protein: CASSELAGGGDTQYF; CDR3 DNA: TGTGCCAGCAGTGAACTAGCGGGAGGTGGAGATACGCAGTATTTT
D gene: NA; V gene: TRBV2; clone size: NA; J gene: TRBJ2-5; CDR3 protein: CASRKDFSEAQYF; CDR3 DNA: TGTGCCAGCAGAAAGGACTTTTCTGAGGCCCAGTACTTC
D gene: TRBD1; V gene: TRBV24-1; clone size: NA; J gene: TRBJ1-6; CDR3 protein: CATGTEWGHRSPLHF; CDR3 DNA: TGTGCCACCGGGACAGAGTGGGGCCATCGTTCACCCCTCCACTTT
D gene: NA; V gene: TRBV5-6; clone size: NA; J gene: TRBJ2-5; CDR3 protein: CASSSAGSQETQYF; CDR3 DNA: TGTGCCAGCAGCTCCGCGGGGTCACAAGAGACCCAGTACTTC
D gene: TRBD1; V gene: TRBV7-8; clone size: NA; J gene: TRBJ2-3; CDR3 protein: CASSLEGAYTQYF; CDR3 DNA: TGTGCCAGCAGCTTAGAGGGGGCGTATACGCAGTATTTT
D gene: NA; V gene: TRBV30; clone size: NA; J gene: TRBJ2-7; CDR3 protein: CAWSVGGDGYEQYF; CDR3 DNA: TGTGCCTGGAGTGTAGGAGGGGATGGATACGAGCAGTACTTC
D gene: TRBD1; V gene: TRBV5-6; clone size: NA; J gene: TRBJ1-2; CDR3 protein: CASSTGQGYGYTF; CDR3 DNA: TGTGCCAGCAGCACCGGACAGGGCTATGGCTACACCTTC
D gene: TRBD2; V gene: TRBV5-1; clone size: few; J gene: TRBJ2-7; CDR3 protein: CASTGSGTYEQYF; CDR3 DNA: TGCGCCAGCACGGGTAGCGGGACATACGAGCAGTACTTC
D gene: NA; V gene: TRBV5-1; clone size: once; J gene: TRBJ1-4; CDR3 protein: CASSTGGIRANEKLFF; CDR3 DNA: TGCGCCAGCAGCACCGGCGGGATAAGAGCTAATGAAAAACTGTTTTTT
D gene: TRBD1; V gene: TRBV18; clone size: NA; J gene: TRBJ1-6; CDR3 protein: CASSPGSQGVSPLHF; CDR3 DNA: TGTGCCAGCTCACCAGGGTCGCAGGGGGTTTCACCCCTCCACTTT
D gene: TRBD1; V gene: TRBV10-3; clone size: NA; J gene: TRBJ1-2; CDR3 protein: CAISGTGAGYTF; CDR3 DNA: TGTGCCATCAGTGGGACAGGGGCCGGCTACACCTTC
D gene: NA; V gene: TRBV7-9; clone size: NA; J gene: TRBJ1-4; CDR3 protein: CASSSGRNEKLFF; CDR3 DNA: TGTGCCAGCAGCTCGGGGAGGAATGAAAAACTGTTTTTT
D gene: NA; V gene: TRBV12-2; clone size: NA; J gene: TRBJ1-4; CDR3 protein: CASRQQGSLRYNEKLFF; CDR3 DNA: TGTGCAAGTCGCCAACAGGGATCGTTGCGGTATAATGAAAAACTGTTTTTT
D gene: NA; V gene: TRBV12-3/TRBV12-4; clone size: NA; J gene: TRBJ2-1; CDR3 protein: CASSQGDEQFF; CDR3 DNA: TGTGCCAGCAGCCAAGGAGATGAGCAGTTCTTC
D gene: NA; V gene: TRBV6-2/TRBV6-3; clone size: NA; J gene: TRBJ2-7; CDR3 protein: CASSYGGFHEQYF; CDR3 DNA: TGTGCCAGCAGTTACGGTGGCTTCCACGAGCAGTACTTC
D gene: NA; V gene: TRBV6-5; clone size: NA; J gene: TRBJ2-7; CDR3 protein: CASSYGRGEYEQYF; CDR3 DNA: TGTGCCAGCAGTTACGGGAGGGGGGAGTACGAGCAGTACTTC
D gene: NA; V gene: TRBV4-1; clone size: NA; J gene: TRBJ2-2; CDR3 protein: CASSHKFDITNTGELFF; CDR3 DNA: TGCGCCAGCAGCCACAAGTTCGACATTACTAACACCGGGGAGCTGTTTTTT
D gene: TRBD2; V gene: TRBV2; clone size: NA; J gene: TRBJ2-1; CDR3 protein: CASSDQRASGRSSEQFF; CDR3 DNA: TGTGCCAGCAGTGATCAAAGGGCTAGCGGGAGATCGAGTGAGCAGTTCTTC
D gene: NA; V gene: TRBV15; clone size: few; J gene: TRBJ2-7; CDR3 protein: CATSRQSGGSYEQYF; CDR3 DNA: TGTGCCACCAGCAGACAGAGTGGAGGTTCCTACGAGCAGTACTTC
D gene: TRBD1; V gene: TRBV4-2; clone size: NA; J gene: TRBJ2-5; CDR3 protein: CASKSQGKETQYF; CDR3 DNA: TGTGCCAGTAAATCACAGGGGAAAGAGACCCAGTACTTC
D gene: NA; V gene: TRBV3-1/TRBV3-2; clone size: NA; J gene: TRBJ2-3; CDR3 protein: CASSLKGTDTQYF; CDR3 DNA: TGTGCCAGCAGCCTTAAGGGGACAGATACGCAGTATTTT
D gene: TRBD1; V gene: TRBV7-2; clone size: once; J gene: TRBJ2-1; CDR3 protein: CASSLVAAGGNEQFF; CDR3 DNA: TGTGCCAGCAGCTTAGTGGCGGCAGGGGGCAATGAGCAGTTCTTC
D gene: TRBD1; V gene: TRBV7-9; clone size: NA; J gene: TRBJ2-7; CDR3 protein: CASSSMDRAYEQYF; CDR3 DNA: TGTGCCAGCAGCTCCATGGACAGGGCCTACGAGCAGTACTTC
D gene: NA; V gene: TRBV28; clone size: NA; J gene: TRBJ2-3; CDR3 protein: CASSLTSTSTDTQYF; CDR3 DNA: TGTGCCAGCAGTTTAACTAGCACCAGCACAGATACGCAGTATTTT
D gene: TRBD2; V gene: TRBV7-7; clone size: NA; J gene: TRBJ2-5; CDR3 protein: CASSLGAGGFAQETQYF; CDR3 DNA: TGTGCCAGCAGCTTAGGAGCGGGGGGTTTCGCGCAAGAGACCCAGTACTTC
D gene: NA; V gene: TRBV5-6; clone size: NA; J gene: TRBJ1-2; CDR3 protein: CASSLEQNYGYTF; CDR3 DNA: TGTGCCAGCAGCTTGGAACAGAACTATGGCTACACCTTC
D gene: NA; V gene: TRBV5-4; clone size: NA; J gene: TRBJ2-3; CDR3 protein: CASSFTFTDTQYF; CDR3 DNA: TGTGCCAGCAGCTTCACTTTCACAGATACGCAGTATTTT
D gene: NA; V gene: TRBV5-1; clone size: NA; J gene: TRBJ1-5; CDR3 protein: CASSFGQGEMPQHF; CDR3 DNA: TGCGCCAGCAGCTTCGGGCAGGGCGAAATGCCCCAGCATTTT
D gene: NA; V gene: TRBV7-9; clone size: few; J gene: TRBJ1-6; CDR3 protein: CASSLDQGYNSPLHF; CDR3 DNA: TGTGCCAGCAGCTTAGATCAGGGCTATAATTCACCCCTCCACTTT
D gene: NA; V gene: TRBV3-1/TRBV3-2; clone size: NA; J gene: TRBJ2-5; CDR3 protein: CASSRSGAGEKYQETQYF; CDR3 DNA: TGTGCCAGCAGCCGCTCGGGGGCGGGGGAAAAGTACCAAGAGACCCAGTACTTC
D gene: TRBD2; V gene: TRBV28; clone size: NA; J gene: TRBJ2-7; CDR3 protein: CASTSGLAETYYEQYF; CDR3 DNA: TGTGCCAGCACCTCGGGGCTAGCGGAAACCTACTACGAGCAGTACTTC
D gene: NA; V gene: TRBV2; clone size: NA; J gene: TRBJ2-3; CDR3 protein: CASSGQGGSTDTQYF; CDR3 DNA: TGTGCCAGCAGTGGACAGGGAGGTAGCACAGATACGCAGTATTTT
D gene: TRBD1; V gene: TRBV28; clone size: NA; J gene: TRBJ1-3; CDR3 protein: CATADRATGNTIYF; CDR3 DNA: TGTGCCACCGCGGACAGGGCAACTGGAAACACCATATATTTT
D gene: NA; V gene: TRBV6-6; clone size: NA; J gene: TRBJ2-7; CDR3 protein: CASSYLDGEQYF; CDR3 DNA: TGTGCCAGCAGTTACCTAGATGGCGAGCAGTACTTC
D gene: TRBD2; V gene: TRBV5-4; clone size: NA; J gene: TRBJ2-7; CDR3 protein: CASSLERGVSYEQYF; CDR3 DNA: TGTGCCAGCAGCTTGGAGCGGGGGGTCTCCTACGAGCAGTACTTC
D gene: NA; V gene: TRBV7-2; clone size: NA; J gene: TRBJ1-2; CDR3 protein: CASTKDSYGYTF; CDR3 DNA: TGTGCCAGCACCAAGGACAGCTATGGCTACACCTTC
D gene: NA; V gene: TRBV9; clone size: NA; J gene: TRBJ1-1; CDR3 protein: CASSRTVNTEAFF; CDR3 DNA: TGTGCCAGCAGCAGAACAGTCAACACTGAAGCTTTCTTT
D gene: NA; V gene: TRBV6-6; clone size: medium-sized; J gene: TRBJ1-6; CDR3 protein: CASTPGVQASPLHF; CDR3 DNA: TGTGCCAGCACCCCCGGTGTGCAAGCGTCACCCCTCCACTTT
D gene: TRBD1; V gene: TRBV19; clone size: NA; J gene: TRBJ2-7; CDR3 protein: CASSDQGALYEQYF; CDR3 DNA: TGTGCCAGTAGTGACCAGGGGGCGCTCTACGAGCAGTACTTC